This T cell receptor (beta chain) was profiled in a study of blood T cell repertoires in COVID-19. The data were produced by immunoSEQ multiplex PCR, yet TCRdb's version contains in-frame clones alone and is incomplete. This table holds just under 40,000 clones, more than 75% found once. In germline, CDR1 is SNHLY, CDR2 FYNNEI. The CDR3 is 13 amino acids. V lost 3 bases and J 6 bases, leaving 9 bases between the germline ends. Sequenced: peripheral blood. V usage is TRBV2 and J usage is TRBJ2-4; possible D gene TRBD2, 5 bases. This clonotype was obtained from a man in his forties or fifties with active or convalescent COVID-19. In nucleotides, the CDR3 is TGTGCCAGCAGTGATGGAGGTGCAAACATTCAGTACTTC. This translates into CASSDGGANIQYF.